The clone carrying this T cell receptor (beta chain) was seen a handful of times. Per the germline V gene, CDR1 is SGHRS and CDR2 is YFSETQ. The CDR3 consists of 15 residues. RNA served as the template for amplifying TCR beta CDR3 regions. The first-round RT-PCR employed HTBI primers together with the Qiagen OneStep RT-PCR kit. A multiplex PCR was then performed as the second round. TCRdb used MiXCR to reprocess the multiplex PCR reads, holding one entry per CDR3 protein. The sample shows around 1,000,000 distinct CDR3 sequences, about 38% of them seen only once. The entry originates in a study of Graves' ophthalmopathy and Graves' hyperthyroidism. Exclusion covered patients with other autoimmune diseases or uncontrolled infections (as well as pregnancy or lactation).

The sequence derives from an adult man with Graves' hyperthyroidism. The source material was peripheral blood or thyroid tissue (not recorded which). The chain employs TRBV5-1 and TRBJ2-7, with 7 bases fitting TRBD1. The end of the DNA is better explained by TRBJ2-1, so the J call may be wrong. CDR3 region: CASSLGTGGYNEQFF. Here the CDR3 DNA reads TGCGCCAGCAGCTTGGGGACAGGCGGCTACAATGAGCAGTTCTTC.